This T cell receptor (beta chain) was found in a study of T cells in localized non-small cell lung cancer. The CDR3 is 17 amino acids. CDR1 SGDLS and CDR2 YYNGEE come from the germline V gene. The V gene lost 3 bases and the J gene lost 3 bases, with 22 bases spanning the gap. The assay was immunoSEQ multiplex PCR, and TCRdb's table has in-frame clones only and misses some. The sample has around 83,000 clones; approximately 90% are singletons. The receptor was derived from a man between 35 and 75 years old with stage I squamous cell lung carcinoma. The sample in question was peripheral blood, obtained before any cancer treatment. The J gene is TRBJ2-7, the V gene TRBV9; possibly TRBD2 for D (6 bases). The CDR3 nucleotides are TGTGCCAGCAGCGCTTACGACACCGGGACTGTTGACTACGAGCAGTACTTC. It specifies CASSAYDTGTVDYEQYF.